Below, 2 T cell receptor beta chains from the same sample are listed, as sequenced in a study of neurological immune-mediated disorders. TCRdb redid the calling of the 5' RACE reads with MiXCR, one entry per CDR3 protein. This table holds approximately 50,000 distinct CDR3 sequences, around 3.6% found once. The specimen was PBMCs. These receptors came from a man aged 25-45 years with multiple sclerosis.

The table lists this clonotype with many counts. The chain couples TRBV12-3 or TRBV12-4 to TRBJ2-6; 7 bases are shared with TRBD1. Germline trimming cut 6 bases from V and 4 bases from J; bases unmatched to any gene: 9. The CDR3 is 16 residues long. The CDR3: CASRSPDRAGANVLTF. The CDR3 nucleotides are TGTGCCAGCAGGTCACCCGACAGGGCCGGGGCCAACGTCCTGACTTTC.

This clonotype was counted ten times or more. The V call is TRBV7-2, the J call TRBJ2-7, with no clear D. The CDR3 length is 11 residues. CDR1 and CDR2 (germline): SGHTA, FQGNSA. V lost 5 bases to trimming and J lost 5 bases, with 7 bases between them. The CDR3 DNA follows: TGTGCCAGCAGCCCAGTGAACGAGCAGTACTTC. It translates to CASSPVNEQYF. The full variable domain, its missing parts supplied by reference TRBV7-2 and TRBJ2-7, is GAGVSQSPSNKVTEKGKDVELRCDPISGHTALYWYRQSLGQGLEFLIYFQGNSAPDKSGLPSDRFSAERTGGSVSTLTIQRTQQEDSAVYLCASSPVNEQYFGPGTRLTVT.